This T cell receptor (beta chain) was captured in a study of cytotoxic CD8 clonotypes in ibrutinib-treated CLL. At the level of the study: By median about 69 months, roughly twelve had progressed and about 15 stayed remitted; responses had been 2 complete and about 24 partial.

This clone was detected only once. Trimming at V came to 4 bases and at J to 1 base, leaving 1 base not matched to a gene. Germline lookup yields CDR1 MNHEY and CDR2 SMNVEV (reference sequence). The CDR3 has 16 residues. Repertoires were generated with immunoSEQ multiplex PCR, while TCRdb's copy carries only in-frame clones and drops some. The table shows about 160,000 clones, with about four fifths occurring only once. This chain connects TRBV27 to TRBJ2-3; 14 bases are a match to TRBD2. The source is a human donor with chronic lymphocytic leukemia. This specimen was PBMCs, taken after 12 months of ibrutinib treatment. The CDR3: CASSSGLAGGTDTQYF. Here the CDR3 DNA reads TGTGCCAGCAGTTCGGGACTAGCGGGGGGCACAGATACGCAGTATTTT.